This T cell receptor beta chain was observed in a study of blood T cell repertoires in COVID-19. Study information: Samples taken during acute and convalescent COVID-19 were collected in the United States, Italy and Spain. PBMCs, B-cell-depleted T cells, or T cells provided the cDNA or gDNA that made up the material.

This clone was found once. This CDR3 is built from 12 residues. Germline values: CDR1 MDHEN, CDR2 SYDVKM. V lost 5 bases to trimming and J lost 10 bases, with 9 bases between them. Original methodology: Estimation of nucleated cell counts was performed using reference gene primer amplification. Libraries were prepared by immunoSEQ multiplex PCR; TCRdb keeps only in-frame clonotypes and omits some of them. Clonal size and the V and J genes are those of that table, whereas D and trimming came from the DNA. This table holds around 200,000 clones, roughly four fifths found once. The chain links TRBV28 to TRBJ1-6; D remains ambiguous. The TCR originated in a woman aged 40 to 50 with acute or convalescent COVID-19. Sequences were obtained from peripheral blood. This chain's CDR3 is CASSRPGSPLHF. As DNA, the CDR3 is TGTGCCAGCAGTCGCCCGGGATCACCCCTCCACTTT.